Following are 10 T cell receptor beta chains from one sample sequenced in a study of T cells in lung cancer brain metastases. Assay: immunoSEQ multiplex PCR; the TCRdb copy retains only in-frame clones and omits some. Here the sample spans approximately 5,100 clones, approximately 84% being singletons. Material: tumor tissue from a brain metastasis. These receptors were taken from a man aged 50 or older with non-small cell lung cancer that had spread to the brain.

This clone has a handful of counts. The rearrangement uses TRBV4-3 and TRBJ2-2, with D perhaps assigned TRBD1 or TRBD2 (5 bases each). Germline V lookup: CDR1 LGHNA, CDR2 YSLEER. Between the trimmed V and J ends, which lost 4 bases and 6 bases, there was a span of 18 bases. The length of the CDR3 is 16 residues. The CDR3 loop is CASSPGTPADPGELFF. As DNA, the CDR3 is TGCGCCAGCAGCCCCGGGACCCCAGCCGATCCCGGGGAGCTGTTTTTT.

The chain carries TRBV5-1 and TRBJ1-1; D possibly corresponds to TRBD1 (5 bases). The CDR3 totals 14 residues. Trimming stripped 1 base from V and 3 bases from J, with 10 bases between. Germline lookup yields CDR1 SGHRS and CDR2 YFSETQ. The CDR3 DNA reads TGCGCCAGCAGCTTGTCCGGGGGGGACACTGAAGCTTTCTTT. Amino acids: CASSLSGGDTEAFF.

The V call is TRBV9, the J call TRBJ2-5; D may be TRBD2 (6 bases). The CDR3 is made up of 15 amino acids. Germline V gene sequence: CDR1 SGDLS, CDR2 YYNGEE. Between the trimmed V and J ends, which lost 0 bases and 2 bases, there was a span of 11 bases. CDR3 sequence: CASSVGGALQETQYF. CDR3 nucleotide sequence: TGTGCCAGCAGCGTAGGCGGGGCTTTACAAGAGACCCAGTACTTC.

V gene TRBV25-1 combines with J gene TRBJ1-4; D call uncertain. The ends were cut back, 2 bases at V and 0 bases at J, with 7 bases in the middle. From germline, CDR1 is MGHDK and CDR2 SYGVNS. The CDR3 length is 15 residues. The CDR3, as DNA: TGTGCCAGCAGTGAAGGTCGGACAACTAATGAAAAACTGTTTTTT. As protein: CASSEGRTTNEKLFF.

V gene TRBV7-9 combines with J gene TRBJ2-6; no reliable D call. This CDR3 region has 13 residues. Germline-derived CDR1 and CDR2 are SEHNR and FQNEAQ (reference sequence). Trimming left V 6 bases short and J 0 bases short, with 3 bases between. The CDR3 DNA reads TGTGCCAGCAGTCCCTCTGGGGCCAACGTCCTGACTTTC. It codes for CASSPSGANVLTF.

The chain combines TRBV5-6 with TRBJ1-1; TRBD1 aligns across 8 bases. The J segment lost 3 bases and the V segment lost 4 bases, leaving 8 bases of the junction unmatched. Germline V CDR1 and CDR2: SGHDT, YYEEEE. This CDR3 has 15 amino acids. CDR3 in amino acids: CASSALDRADTEAFF. CDR3 coding DNA: TGTGCCAGCAGCGCTCTGGACAGGGCGGACACTGAAGCTTTCTTT.

This chain links TRBV11-2 with TRBJ2-1; 9 positions match TRBD1. The CDR3 is 16 residues long. The germline CDR1 and CDR2 sequences are SGHAT and FQNNGV. The trim removed 4 bases at V and 9 bases at J, leaving 13 bases unmatched. DNA for the CDR3: TGTGCCAGCAGCTCCCGACCCCTACAGGGGGCGGGTGAGCAGTTCTTC. Its protein is CASSSRPLQGAGEQFF.

The chain uses TRBV9 and TRBJ1-1; perhaps TRBD1 as D (6 bases). The CDR3 sequence is 13 residues long. Germline values: CDR1 SGDLS, CDR2 YYNGEE. V was trimmed by 1 base and J by 7 bases, leaving 11 bases between them. Written as DNA, the CDR3 is TGTGCCAGCAGCGTACGTCTACAGGGTGAAGCTTTCTTT. Protein product: CASSVRLQGEAFF. The variable domain in full, completed from reference TRBV9 and TRBJ1-1, reads DSGVTQTPKHLITATGQRVTLRCSPRSGDLSVYWYQQSLDQGLQFLIQYYNGEERAKGNILERFSAQQFPDLHSELNLSSLELGDSALYFCASSVRLQGEAFFGQGTRLTVV.

CDR3 sequence reads: CASLDRGNTEAFF. CDR3 bases: TGTGCCAGCTTGGACAGGGGAAACACTGAAGCTTTCTTT. The rearrangement uses TRBV2 and TRBJ1-1; 9 nucleotides match TRBD1. The germline V gene encodes CDR1 SNHLY and CDR2 FYNNEI. The ends lost 8 bases at V and 2 bases at J; junction bases unmatched: 3. The CDR3 is 13 amino acids.

This chain connects TRBV25-1 to TRBJ1-4; 8 bases line up with TRBD1. Trimming removed 2 bases from V and 5 bases from J; junction bases left unmatched: 4. The CDR3 has 15 residues. The germline V gene encodes CDR1 MGHDK and CDR2 SYGVNS. The CDR3 reads CASSEQGAVNEKLFF. CDR3 nucleotide sequence: TGTGCCAGCAGTGAACAGGGGGCCGTCAATGAAAAACTGTTTTTT.